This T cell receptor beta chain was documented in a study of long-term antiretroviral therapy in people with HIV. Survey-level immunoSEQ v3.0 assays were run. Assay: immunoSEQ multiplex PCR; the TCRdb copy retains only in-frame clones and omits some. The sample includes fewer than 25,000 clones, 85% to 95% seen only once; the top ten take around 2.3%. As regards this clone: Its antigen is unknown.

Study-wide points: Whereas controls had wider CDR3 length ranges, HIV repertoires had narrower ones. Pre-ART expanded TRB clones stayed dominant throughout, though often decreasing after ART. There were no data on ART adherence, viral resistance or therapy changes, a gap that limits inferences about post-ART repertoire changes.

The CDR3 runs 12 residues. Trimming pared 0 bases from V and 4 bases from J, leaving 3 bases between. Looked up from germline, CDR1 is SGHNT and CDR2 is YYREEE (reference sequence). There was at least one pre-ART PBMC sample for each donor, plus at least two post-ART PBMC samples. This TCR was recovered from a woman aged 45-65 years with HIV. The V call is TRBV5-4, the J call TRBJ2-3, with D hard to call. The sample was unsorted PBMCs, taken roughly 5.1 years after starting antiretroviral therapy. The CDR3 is CASSLVSDTQYF. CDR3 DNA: TGTGCCAGCAGCTTGGTGTCAGATACGCAGTATTTT.